This T cell receptor beta chain originates from a study of blood T cell repertoires in COVID-19. The table came from immunoSEQ multiplex PCR; TCRdb's copy has only in-frame clones and leaves some out. The sample has fewer than 300,000 clones; approximately 92% are singletons. There are 13 residues in the CDR3. With 2 bases removed from V and 5 bases from J, the gap between germline ends came to 6 bases. Germline assignment: CDR1 LNHNV and CDR2 YYDKDF (reference sequence). The genes are TRBV15 and TRBJ2-2; D is unclear. This clonotype was obtained from a woman younger than 45 who had recovered from COVID-19. The specimen sequenced was PBMCs or T cells enriched from blood (not recorded which). CDR3 coding DNA: TGTGCCACCAGCAGAACACAGACCGGGGAGCTGTTTTTT. Translated: CATSRTQTGELFF.